The table lists the clone carrying this T cell receptor (beta chain) with many counts. The antigen is not known. This specimen comes from a study of T cells in Graves' hyperthyroidism and ophthalmopathy. Amplification yielded TCR beta CDR3 regions, with RNA transcripts as the source. RT-PCR in the first round (using the HTBI primer set) targeted the TCR CDR3. One entry per CDR3 protein results from TCRdb running MiXCR on the multiplex PCR reads. The repertoire holds fewer than 900,000 distinct CDR3 sequences, with around 15% as singletons. Broader study findings: Ophthalmopathy was separated from stable hyperthyroidism by a 13 V-J model.

It was considered stable Graves' hyperthyroidism when ophthalmopathy did not progress within 18 months. The CDR3 sequence is 14 residues long. The germline gives CDR1 SEHNR, CDR2 FQNEAQ (reference sequence). V shed 7 bases and J shed 4 bases, with 14 bases lying between them. The sample taken for sequencing was blood. The chain couples TRBV7-9 to TRBJ2-1; possibly TRBD2 for D (6 bases). This sequence originates from a man between 18 and 29 years old with Graves' hyperthyroidism. The CDR3 here is CASTPPSAYNEQFF. The CDR3 coding sequence is TGTGCCAGCACCCCTCCTAGCGCGTACAATGAGCAGTTCTTC. The whole variable domain, filled in from reference TRBV7-9 and TRBJ2-1, reads DTGVSQNPRHKITKRGQNVTFRCDPISEHNRLYWYRQTLGQGPEFLTYFQNEAQLEKSRLLSDRFSAERPKGSFSTLEIQRTEQGDSAMYLCASTPPSAYNEQFFGPGTRLTVL.